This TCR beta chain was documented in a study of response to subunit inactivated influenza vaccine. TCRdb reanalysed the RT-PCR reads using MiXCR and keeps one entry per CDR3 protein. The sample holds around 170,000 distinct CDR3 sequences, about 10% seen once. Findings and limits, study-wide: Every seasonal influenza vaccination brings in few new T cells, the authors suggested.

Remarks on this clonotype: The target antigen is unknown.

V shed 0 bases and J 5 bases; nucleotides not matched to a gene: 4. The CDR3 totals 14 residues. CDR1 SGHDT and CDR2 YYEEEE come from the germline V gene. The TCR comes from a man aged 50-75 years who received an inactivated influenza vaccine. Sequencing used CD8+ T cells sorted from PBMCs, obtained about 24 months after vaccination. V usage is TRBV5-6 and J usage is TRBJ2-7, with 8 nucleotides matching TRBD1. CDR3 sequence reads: CASSLGRGRNEQYF. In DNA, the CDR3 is TGTGCCAGCAGCTTGGGCAGGGGGCGGAACGAGCAGTACTTC.